The clone carrying this TCR beta chain was found a few times. The data belong to a study of shared clonotypes between healthy human individuals. The J segment lost 5 bases and the V segment lost 6 bases, leaving 5 bases of the junction unmatched. In germline, CDR1 is SNHLY, CDR2 FYNNEI. The CDR3 is 13 amino acids. TCRdb keeps only in-frame clones here, not all; method: immunoSEQ multiplex PCR. The repertoire has some 2 million clones, over 85% of them found once; the top ten carry more than 0.95%. Terminally differentiated effector memory CD45RA+ cells were excluded from the naive CD8 cells, which were CD45RO-negative and positively selected for CCR7.

The origin of this receptor is a man aged 18 to 29 in good health. Sequencing was done on a sample of naive CD8+ T cells sorted from blood. The J gene is TRBJ1-2, the V gene TRBV2, with 8 nucleotides matching TRBD1. In nucleotides, the CDR3 is TGTGCCAGCAGGCGACAGGGGAATTATGGCTACACCTTC. Its protein product is CASRRQGNYGYTF.